This is a list of T cell receptor beta chains from one sample in a study of post-analysis software for immune sequencing data. TCRdb reanalysed the PCR reads using MiXCR and keeps one entry per CDR3 protein. The sample yields more than 500,000 distinct CDR3 sequences, 34% seen once. Source material: blood. These TCRs come from a girl between 2 and 17 years old with multiple sclerosis. CDR3s leave out the opening cysteine and the closing phenylalanine or tryptophan. The D gene is left open where the match is weak.

V gene,J gene,CDR3 length,D gene,CDR3 protein
TRBV7-6,TRBJ2-5,13,NA,ASSAAWGSQETQY
TRBV3-1,TRBJ2-5,12,TRBD1,ASRQRDRQETQY
TRBV20-1,TRBJ2-1,9,TRBD2,SARVGGGEF
TRBV15,TRBJ2-1,13,NA,ATSRDHNSYNEQF
TRBV13,TRBJ2-5,12,NA,ASSLVNRVETQY
TRBV7-2,TRBJ1-5,13,NA,ASSLAATLNQPQH
TRBV7-9,TRBJ1-4,10,NA,ASSLEEEKLF
TRBV7-9,TRBJ1-5,13,NA,ASSGPGNWYEPQH
TRBV3-1,TRBJ2-3,13,NA,ASSPHLGGTDTQY
TRBV12-3/TRBV12-4,TRBJ1-5,11,NA,ASNPGGNQPQH
TRBV28,TRBJ1-2,12,NA,ASSYGSENYGYT
TRBV27,TRBJ1-1,11,NA,ASQSGISTEAF
TRBV12-3/TRBV12-4,TRBJ1-5,11,TRBD1,ASSHRDRVAQH